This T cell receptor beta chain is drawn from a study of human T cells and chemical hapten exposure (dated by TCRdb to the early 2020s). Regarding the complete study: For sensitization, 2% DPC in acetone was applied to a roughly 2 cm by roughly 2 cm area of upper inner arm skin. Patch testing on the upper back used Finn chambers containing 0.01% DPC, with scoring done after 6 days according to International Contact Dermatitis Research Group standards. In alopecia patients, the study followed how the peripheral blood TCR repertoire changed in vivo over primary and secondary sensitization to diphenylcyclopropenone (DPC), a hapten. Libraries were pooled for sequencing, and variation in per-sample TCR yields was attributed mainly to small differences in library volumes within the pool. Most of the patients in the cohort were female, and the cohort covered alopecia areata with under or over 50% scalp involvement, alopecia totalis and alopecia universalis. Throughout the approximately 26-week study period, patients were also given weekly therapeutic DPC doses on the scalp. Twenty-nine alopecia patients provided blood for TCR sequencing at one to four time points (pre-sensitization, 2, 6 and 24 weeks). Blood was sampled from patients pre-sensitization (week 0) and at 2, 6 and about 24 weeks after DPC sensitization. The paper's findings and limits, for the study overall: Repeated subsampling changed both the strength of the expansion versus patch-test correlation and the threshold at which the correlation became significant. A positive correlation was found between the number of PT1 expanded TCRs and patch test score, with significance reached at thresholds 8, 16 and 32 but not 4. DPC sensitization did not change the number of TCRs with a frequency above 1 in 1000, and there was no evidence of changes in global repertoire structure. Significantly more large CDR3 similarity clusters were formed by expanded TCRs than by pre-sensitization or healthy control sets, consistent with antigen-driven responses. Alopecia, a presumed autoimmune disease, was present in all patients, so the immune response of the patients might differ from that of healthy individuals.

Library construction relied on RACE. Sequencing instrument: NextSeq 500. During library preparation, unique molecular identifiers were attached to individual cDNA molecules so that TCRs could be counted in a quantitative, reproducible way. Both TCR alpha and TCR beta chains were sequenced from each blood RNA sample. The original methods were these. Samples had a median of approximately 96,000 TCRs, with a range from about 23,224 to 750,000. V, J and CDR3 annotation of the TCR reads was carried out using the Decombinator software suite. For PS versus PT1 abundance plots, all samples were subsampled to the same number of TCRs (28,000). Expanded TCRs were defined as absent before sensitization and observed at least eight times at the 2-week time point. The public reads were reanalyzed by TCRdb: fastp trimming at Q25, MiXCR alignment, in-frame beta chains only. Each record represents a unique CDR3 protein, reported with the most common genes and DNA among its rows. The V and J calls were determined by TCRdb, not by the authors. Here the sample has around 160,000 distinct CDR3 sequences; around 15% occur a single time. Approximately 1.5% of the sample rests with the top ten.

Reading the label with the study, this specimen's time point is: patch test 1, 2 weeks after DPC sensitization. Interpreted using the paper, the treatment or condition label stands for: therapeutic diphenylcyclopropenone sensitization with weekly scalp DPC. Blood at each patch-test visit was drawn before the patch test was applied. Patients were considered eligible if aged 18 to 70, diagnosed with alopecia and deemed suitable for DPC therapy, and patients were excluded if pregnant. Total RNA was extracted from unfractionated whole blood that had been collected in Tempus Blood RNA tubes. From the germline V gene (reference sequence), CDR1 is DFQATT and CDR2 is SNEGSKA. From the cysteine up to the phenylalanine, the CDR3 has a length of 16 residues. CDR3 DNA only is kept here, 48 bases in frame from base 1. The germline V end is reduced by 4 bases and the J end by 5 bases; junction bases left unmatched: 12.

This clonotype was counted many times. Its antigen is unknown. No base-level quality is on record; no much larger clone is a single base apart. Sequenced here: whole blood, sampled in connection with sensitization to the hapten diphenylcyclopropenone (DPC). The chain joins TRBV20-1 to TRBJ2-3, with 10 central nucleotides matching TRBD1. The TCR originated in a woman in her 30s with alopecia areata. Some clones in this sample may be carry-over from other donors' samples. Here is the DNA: TGCAGTGCTAATTCCGGGACAGGGGTTTCTAAAGATACGCAGTATTTT. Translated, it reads CSANSGTGVSKDTQYF.